This T cell receptor beta chain is from a study of CD8+CD57+ T cells in acquired aplastic anemia. As for the study in general: Recorded DNA amounts for sorted CD4+ and CD8+ cells had an average of approximately 3.2 ug. In CD4+ cells, healthy donors produced an average of around 11 million reads. Points from the study as a whole: Roughly 31 was the count of CD8+ CDR3 sequences that patients shared with controls. Patients were compared with controls for CD8+ Simpson's diversity, and no significant difference emerged.

Turning to this clonotype: Its antigen is as yet unknown.

The CDR3 contains 15 residues. Germline CDR1 SGHRS, CDR2 YFSETQ. After removal of 3 bases from V and 7 bases from J, the junction contained 5 bases not matched to a gene. The template used for profiling TCR beta VDJ and CDR3 was genomic DNA. TCRdb itself ran the reads through MiXCR, one entry per CDR3 protein. Here the sample spans some 190,000 distinct CDR3 sequences, approximately 45% being singletons. This rearrangement joins TRBV5-1 to TRBJ2-1, with 12 bases matching TRBD2. The TCR sequence derives from a human donor in good health. Material: sorted CD4+, CD8+, or CD8+CD57+ T cells (not recorded which) from PBMCs. Written as DNA, the CDR3 is TGCGCCAGCAGCTCGACTAGCGGGAGTCAAAATGAGCAGTTCTTC. Amino acid sequence: CASSSTSGSQNEQFF.